This entry describes one T cell receptor beta chain. The record originates from a study of blood T cell repertoires in COVID-19. About the study: Acute-phase and convalescent COVID-19 samples originated in the United States, Italy and Spain.

The assay was immunoSEQ multiplex PCR, and TCRdb's table has in-frame clones only and misses some. The sample carries over 100,000 clones, around three quarters recorded once. This CDR3 is 16 amino acids long. The rearrangement joins TRBV21-1 to TRBJ1-6. TRBV21-1 is termed a pseudogene. This sequence was found in a woman over 75 with acute or convalescent COVID-19. The sample was peripheral blood. The CDR3 sequence is CASSKVSRSYNSPLHF. In DNA, the CDR3 is TGTGCCAGCAGCAAAGTTAGTCGCTCCTATAATTCACCCCTCCACTTT.